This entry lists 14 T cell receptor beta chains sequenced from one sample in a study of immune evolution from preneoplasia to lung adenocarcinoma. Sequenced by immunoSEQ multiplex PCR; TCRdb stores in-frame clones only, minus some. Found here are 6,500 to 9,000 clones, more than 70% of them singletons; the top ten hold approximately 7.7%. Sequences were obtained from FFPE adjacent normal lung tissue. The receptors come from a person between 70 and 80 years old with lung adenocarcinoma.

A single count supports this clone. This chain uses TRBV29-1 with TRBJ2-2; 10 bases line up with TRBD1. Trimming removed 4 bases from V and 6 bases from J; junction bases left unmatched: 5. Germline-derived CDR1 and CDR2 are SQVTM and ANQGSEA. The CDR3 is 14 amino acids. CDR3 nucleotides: TGCAGCGTTGGTAGACAGGGGGCTTCCGGGGAGCTGTTTTTT. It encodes CSVGRQGASGELFF.

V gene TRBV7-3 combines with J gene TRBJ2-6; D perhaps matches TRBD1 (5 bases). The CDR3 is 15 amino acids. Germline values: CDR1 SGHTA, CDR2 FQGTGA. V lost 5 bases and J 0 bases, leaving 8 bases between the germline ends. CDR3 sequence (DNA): TGTGCCAGCAGCGGCAGGGCCTCTGGGGCCAACGTCCTGACTTTC. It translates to CASSGRASGANVLTF.

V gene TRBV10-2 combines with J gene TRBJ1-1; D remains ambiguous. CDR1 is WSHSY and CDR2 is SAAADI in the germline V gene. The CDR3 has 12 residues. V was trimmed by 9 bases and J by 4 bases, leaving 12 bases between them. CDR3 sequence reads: CASSRIGTEAFF. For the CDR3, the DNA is TGCGCCAGTTCCCGGATTGGCACTGAAGCTTTCTTT.

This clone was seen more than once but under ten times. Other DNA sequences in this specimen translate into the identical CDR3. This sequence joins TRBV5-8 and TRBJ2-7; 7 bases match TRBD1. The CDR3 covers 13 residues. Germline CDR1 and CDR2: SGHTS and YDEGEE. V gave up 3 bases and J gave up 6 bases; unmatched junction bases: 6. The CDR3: CASSSTGLGEQYF. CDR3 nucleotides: TGTGCCAGCAGCTCGACAGGGCTGGGCGAGCAGTACTTC.

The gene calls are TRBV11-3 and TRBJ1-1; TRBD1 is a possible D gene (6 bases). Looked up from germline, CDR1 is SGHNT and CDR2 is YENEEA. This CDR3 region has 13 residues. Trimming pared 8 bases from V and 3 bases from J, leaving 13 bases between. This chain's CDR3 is CASCRGIDTEAFF. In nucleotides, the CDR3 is TGTGCCAGCTGCAGGGGTATTGACACTGAAGCTTTCTTT. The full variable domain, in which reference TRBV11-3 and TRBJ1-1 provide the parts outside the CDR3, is EAGVVQSPRYKIIEKKQPVAFWCNPISGHNTLYWYLQNLGQGPELLIRYENEEAVDDSQLPKDRFSAERLKGVDSTLKIQPAELGDSAVYLCASCRGIDTEAFFGQGTRLTVV.

The CDR3 DNA is TGTGCCAGCACAGGGACAGGGGATCCACCCCTCCACTTT. Its translation is CASTGTGDPPLHF. The chain joins TRBV6-1 to TRBJ1-6; TRBD1 matches 10 bases. Trimming at V came to 7 bases and at J to 11 bases, leaving 5 bases not matched to a gene. Germline lookup yields CDR1 MNHNS and CDR2 SASEGT. The CDR3 loop spans 13 amino acids.

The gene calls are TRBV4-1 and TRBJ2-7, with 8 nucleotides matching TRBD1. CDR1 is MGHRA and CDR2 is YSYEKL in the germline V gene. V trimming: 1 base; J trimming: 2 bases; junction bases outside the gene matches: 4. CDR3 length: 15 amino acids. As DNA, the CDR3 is TGCGCCAGCAGCCAAGGTACAGGGGGTCCCTACGAGCAGTACTTC. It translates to CASSQGTGGPYEQYF.

This CDR3 is CASSKQGRTNEKLFF. DNA for the CDR3: TGTGCCAGCAGCAAACAGGGGCGCACTAATGAAAAACTGTTTTTT. This chain joins TRBV27 and TRBJ1-4; 7 positions match TRBD1. With 6 bases clipped from V and 2 bases from J, the junction kept 6 bases outside the gene matches. The germline gives CDR1 MNHEY, CDR2 SMNVEV (reference sequence). This CDR3 region has 15 residues.

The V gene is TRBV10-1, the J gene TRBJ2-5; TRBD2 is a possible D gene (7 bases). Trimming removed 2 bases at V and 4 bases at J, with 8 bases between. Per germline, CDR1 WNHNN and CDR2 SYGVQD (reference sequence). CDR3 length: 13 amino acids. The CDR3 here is CASSERGAETQYF. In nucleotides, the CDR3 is TGCGCCAGCAGTGAGCGGGGGGCAGAGACCCAGTACTTC.

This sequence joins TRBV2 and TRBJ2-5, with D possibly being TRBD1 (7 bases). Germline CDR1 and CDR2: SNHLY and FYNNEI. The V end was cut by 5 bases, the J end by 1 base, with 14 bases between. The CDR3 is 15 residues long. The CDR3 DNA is TGTGCCAGCAGTCCTGGAGGGGGCTTCCAAGAGACCCAGTACTTC. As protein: CASSPGGGFQETQYF.

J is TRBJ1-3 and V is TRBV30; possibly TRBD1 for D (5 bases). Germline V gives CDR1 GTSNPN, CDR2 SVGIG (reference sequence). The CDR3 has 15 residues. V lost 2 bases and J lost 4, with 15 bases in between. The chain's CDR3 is CAWSLGPGRGNTIYF. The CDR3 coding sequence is TGTGCCTGGAGTCTCGGTCCGGGGCGCGGAAACACCATATATTTT.

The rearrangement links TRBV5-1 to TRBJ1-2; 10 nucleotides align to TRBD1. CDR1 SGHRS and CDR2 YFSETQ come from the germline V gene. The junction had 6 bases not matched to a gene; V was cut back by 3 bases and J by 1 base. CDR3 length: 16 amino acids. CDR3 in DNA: TGCGCCAGCAGCTGGGGGACAGGGGCAAATAACTATGGCTACACCTTC. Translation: CASSWGTGANNYGYTF.

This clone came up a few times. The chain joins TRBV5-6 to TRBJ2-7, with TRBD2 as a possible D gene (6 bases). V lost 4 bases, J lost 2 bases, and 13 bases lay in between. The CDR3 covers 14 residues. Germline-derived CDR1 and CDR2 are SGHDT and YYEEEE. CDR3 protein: CASSLAGGAYEQYF. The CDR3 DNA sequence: TGTGCCAGCAGCCTGGCCGGCGGGGCCTACGAGCAGTACTTC. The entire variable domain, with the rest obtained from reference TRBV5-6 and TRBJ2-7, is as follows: DAGVTQSPTHLIKTRGQQVTLRCSPKSGHDTVSWYQQALGQGPQFIFQYYEEEERQRGNFPDRFSGHQFPNYSSELNVNALLLGDSALYLCASSLAGGAYEQYFGPGTRLTVT.

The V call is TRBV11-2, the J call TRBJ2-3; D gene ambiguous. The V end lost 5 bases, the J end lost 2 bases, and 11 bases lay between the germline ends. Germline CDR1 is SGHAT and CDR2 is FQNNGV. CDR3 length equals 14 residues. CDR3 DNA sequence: TGTGCCAGCAGCCCGGAAAGGCACACAGATACGCAGTATTTT. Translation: CASSPERHTDTQYF.